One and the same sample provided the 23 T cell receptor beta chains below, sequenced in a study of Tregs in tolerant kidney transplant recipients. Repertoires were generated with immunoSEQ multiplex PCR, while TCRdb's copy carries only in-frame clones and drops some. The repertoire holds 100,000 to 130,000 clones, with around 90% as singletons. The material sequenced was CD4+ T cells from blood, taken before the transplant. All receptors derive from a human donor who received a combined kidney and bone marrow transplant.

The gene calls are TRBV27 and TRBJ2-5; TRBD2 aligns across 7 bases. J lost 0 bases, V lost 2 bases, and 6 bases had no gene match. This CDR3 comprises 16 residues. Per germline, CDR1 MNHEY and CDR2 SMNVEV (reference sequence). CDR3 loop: CASSLRASGHQETQYF. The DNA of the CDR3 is TGTGCCAGCAGTTTAAGGGCTAGCGGCCACCAAGAGACCCAGTACTTC.

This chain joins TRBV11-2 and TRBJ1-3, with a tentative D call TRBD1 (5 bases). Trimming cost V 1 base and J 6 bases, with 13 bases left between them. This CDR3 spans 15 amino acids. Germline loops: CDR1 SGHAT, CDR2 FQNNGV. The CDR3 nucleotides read TGTGCCAGCAGCTTAGTAAGGGGTTTGCAAAACACCATATATTTT. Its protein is CASSLVRGLQNTIYF.

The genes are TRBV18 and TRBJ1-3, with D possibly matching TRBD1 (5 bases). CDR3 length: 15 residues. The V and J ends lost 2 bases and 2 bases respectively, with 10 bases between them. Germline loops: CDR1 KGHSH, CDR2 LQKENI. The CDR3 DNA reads TGTGCCAGCTCACCAGGGGGGAATACTGGAAACACCATATATTTT. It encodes CASSPGGNTGNTIYF.

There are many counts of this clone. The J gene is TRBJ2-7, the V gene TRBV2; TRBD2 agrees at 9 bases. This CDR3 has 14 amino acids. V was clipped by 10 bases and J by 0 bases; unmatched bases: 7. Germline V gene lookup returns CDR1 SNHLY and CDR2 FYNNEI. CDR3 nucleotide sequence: TGTGCCACCCAATTGACTAGCGGCTCCTACGAGCAGTACTTC. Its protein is CATQLTSGSYEQYF. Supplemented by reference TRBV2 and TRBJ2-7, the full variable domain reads EPEVTQTPSHQVTQMGQEVILRCVPISNHLYFYWYRQILGQKVEFLVSFYNNEISEKSEIFDDQFSVERPDGSNFTLKIRSTKLEDSAMYFCATQLTSGSYEQYFGPGTRLTVT.

The DNA for the CDR3 is TGTGCCAGCAGCCAACTGCGGACAGCGGGCTACACCTTC. Translation gives CASSQLRTAGYTF. The chain couples TRBV7-8 to TRBJ1-2; a weak D match, TRBD1 (6 bases). V shed 5 bases and J shed 8 bases, with 15 bases lying between them. The CDR3 totals 13 residues. Germline loops: CDR1 SGHVS, CDR2 FQNEAQ.

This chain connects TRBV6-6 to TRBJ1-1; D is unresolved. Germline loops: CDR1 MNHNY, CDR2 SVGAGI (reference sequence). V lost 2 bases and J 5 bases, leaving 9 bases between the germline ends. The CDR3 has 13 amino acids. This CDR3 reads CASSYVGGTEAFF. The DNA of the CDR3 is TGTGCCAGCAGTTACGTAGGAGGAACTGAAGCTTTCTTT.

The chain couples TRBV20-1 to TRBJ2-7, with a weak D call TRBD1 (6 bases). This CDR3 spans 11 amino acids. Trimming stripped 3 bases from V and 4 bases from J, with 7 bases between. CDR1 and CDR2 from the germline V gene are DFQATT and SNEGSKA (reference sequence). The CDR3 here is CSASRGYEQYF. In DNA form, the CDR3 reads TGCAGTGCTAGCAGGGGTTACGAGCAGTACTTC.

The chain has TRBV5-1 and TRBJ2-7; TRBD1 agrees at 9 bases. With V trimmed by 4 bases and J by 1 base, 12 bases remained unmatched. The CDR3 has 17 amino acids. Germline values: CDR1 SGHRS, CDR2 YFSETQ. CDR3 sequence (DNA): TGCGCCAGCAGCCGCATCGCGGGGACAGGGTCATCCTACGAGCAGTACTTC. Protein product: CASSRIAGTGSSYEQYF.

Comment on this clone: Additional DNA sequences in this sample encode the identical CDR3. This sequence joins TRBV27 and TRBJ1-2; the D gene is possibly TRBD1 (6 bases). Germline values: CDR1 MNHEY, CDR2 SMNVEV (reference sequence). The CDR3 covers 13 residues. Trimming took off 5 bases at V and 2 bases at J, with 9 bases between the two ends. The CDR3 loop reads CASSLGQNYGYTF. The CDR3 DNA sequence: TGTGCCAGCAGTCTGGGACAAAACTATGGCTACACCTTC.

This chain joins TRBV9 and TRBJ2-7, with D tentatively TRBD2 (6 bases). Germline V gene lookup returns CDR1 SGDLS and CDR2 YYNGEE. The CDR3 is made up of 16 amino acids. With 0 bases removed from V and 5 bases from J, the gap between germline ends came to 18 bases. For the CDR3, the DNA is TGTGCCAGCAGCGTAGCGCCTATGTTAGGGAGGAACGAGCAGTACTTC. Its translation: CASSVAPMLGRNEQYF.

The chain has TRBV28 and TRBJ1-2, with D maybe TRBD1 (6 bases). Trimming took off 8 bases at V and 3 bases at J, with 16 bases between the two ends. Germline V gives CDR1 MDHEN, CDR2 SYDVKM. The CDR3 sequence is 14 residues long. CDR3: CASLTLGGDYGYTF. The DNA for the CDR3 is TGTGCCAGCCTAACATTAGGGGGAGACTATGGCTACACCTTC.

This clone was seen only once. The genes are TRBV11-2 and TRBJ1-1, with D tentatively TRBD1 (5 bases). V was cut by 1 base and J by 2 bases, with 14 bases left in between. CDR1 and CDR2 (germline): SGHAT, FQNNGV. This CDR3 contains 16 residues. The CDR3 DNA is TGTGCCAGCAGCTTAGTCATGGGGCAGGCCAACACTGAAGCTTTCTTT. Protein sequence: CASSLVMGQANTEAFF.

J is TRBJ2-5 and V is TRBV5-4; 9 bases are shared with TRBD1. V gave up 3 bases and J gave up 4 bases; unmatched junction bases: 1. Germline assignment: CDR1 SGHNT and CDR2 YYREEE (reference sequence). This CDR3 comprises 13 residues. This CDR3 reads CASSSDRGETQYF. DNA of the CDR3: TGTGCCAGCAGCTCGGACAGGGGAGAGACCCAGTACTTC.

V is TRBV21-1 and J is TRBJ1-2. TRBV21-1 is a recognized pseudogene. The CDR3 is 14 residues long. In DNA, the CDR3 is TGTGCCAGCACCCTAAAGGAGGCGGGGAAGGGCTACACCTTC. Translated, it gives CASTLKEAGKGYTF.

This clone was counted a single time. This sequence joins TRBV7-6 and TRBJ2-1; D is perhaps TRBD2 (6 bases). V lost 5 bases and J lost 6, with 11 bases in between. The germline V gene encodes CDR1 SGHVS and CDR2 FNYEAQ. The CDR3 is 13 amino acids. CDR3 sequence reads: CASSPLTSNEQFF. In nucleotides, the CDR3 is TGTGCCAGCAGCCCGTTGACTAGCAATGAGCAGTTCTTC.

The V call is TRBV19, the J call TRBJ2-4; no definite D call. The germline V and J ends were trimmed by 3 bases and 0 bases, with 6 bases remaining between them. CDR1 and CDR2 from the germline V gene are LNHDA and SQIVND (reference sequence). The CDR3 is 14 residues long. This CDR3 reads CASSIALAKNIQYF. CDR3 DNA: TGTGCCAGTAGTATTGCGCTAGCCAAAAACATTCAGTACTTC.

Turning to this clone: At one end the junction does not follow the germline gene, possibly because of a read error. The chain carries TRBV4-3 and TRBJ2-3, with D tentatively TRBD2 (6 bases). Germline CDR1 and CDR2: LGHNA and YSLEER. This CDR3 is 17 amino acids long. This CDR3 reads CASSLRPDAGSIDTQYF. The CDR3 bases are TGCGCCAGCAGCCTCCGACCGGACGCCGGGAGCATAGATACGCAGTATTTT.

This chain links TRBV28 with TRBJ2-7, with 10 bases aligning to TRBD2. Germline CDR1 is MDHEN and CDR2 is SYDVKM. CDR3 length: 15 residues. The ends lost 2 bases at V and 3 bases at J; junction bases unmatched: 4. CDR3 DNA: TGTGCCAGCAGTTTAGATGCTAGCGGGAGCTACGAGCAGTACTTC. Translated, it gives CASSLDASGSYEQYF.

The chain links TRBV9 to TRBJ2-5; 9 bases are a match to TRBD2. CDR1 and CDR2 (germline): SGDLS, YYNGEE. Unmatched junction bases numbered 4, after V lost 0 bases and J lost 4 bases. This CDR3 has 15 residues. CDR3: CASSVVGSGRETQYF. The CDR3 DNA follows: TGTGCCAGCAGCGTAGTAGGTAGCGGGAGAGAGACCCAGTACTTC.

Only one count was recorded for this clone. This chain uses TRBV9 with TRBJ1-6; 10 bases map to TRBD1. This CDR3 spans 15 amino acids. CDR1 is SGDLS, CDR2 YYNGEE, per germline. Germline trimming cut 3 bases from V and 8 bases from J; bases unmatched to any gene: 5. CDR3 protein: CASSATGTGDSPLHF. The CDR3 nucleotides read TGTGCCAGCAGCGCCACCGGGACAGGGGATTCACCCCTCCACTTT.

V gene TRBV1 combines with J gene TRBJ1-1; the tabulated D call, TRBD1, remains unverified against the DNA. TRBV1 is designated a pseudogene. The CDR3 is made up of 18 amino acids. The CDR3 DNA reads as TGCACCAGCAGCCAAGATCAAAGGGACAGGGGGGAGAACACTGAAGCTTTCTTT. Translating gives CTSSQDQRDRGENTEAFF.

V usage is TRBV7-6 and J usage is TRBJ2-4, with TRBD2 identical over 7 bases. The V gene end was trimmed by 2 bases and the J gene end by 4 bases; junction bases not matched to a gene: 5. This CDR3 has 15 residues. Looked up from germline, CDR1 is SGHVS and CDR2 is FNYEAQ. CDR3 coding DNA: TGTGCCAGCAGCTTATTCCTAGCGGCGAAAAACATTCAGTACTTC. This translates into CASSLFLAAKNIQYF.

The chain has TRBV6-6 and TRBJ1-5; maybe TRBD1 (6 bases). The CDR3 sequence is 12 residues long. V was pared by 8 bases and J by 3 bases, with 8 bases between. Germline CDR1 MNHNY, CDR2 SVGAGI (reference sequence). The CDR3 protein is CASGQFNQPQHF. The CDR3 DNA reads TGTGCCAGCGGACAGTTCAATCAGCCCCAGCATTTT.